The 30 T cell receptor beta chains below were found in one sample sequenced in a study of CD8+CD57+ T cells in acquired aplastic anemia. TCR beta VDJ and CDR3 profiles were obtained from a genomic DNA template. Each CDR3 protein gets one entry after TCRdb re-called the reads with MiXCR. The table has some 410,000 distinct CDR3 sequences, 55% to 70% seen once; the top ten hold approximately 4%. Sequencing was performed on sorted CD4+, CD8+, or CD8+CD57+ T cells (not recorded which) from PBMCs. The receptors come from a human donor in good health, serving as a control.

The chain uses TRBV7-2 and TRBJ2-1; D not certain. The V gene's germline CDR1 is SGHTA and CDR2 FQGNSA. CDR3 length equals 17 residues. With 2 bases removed from V and 9 bases from J, the gap between germline ends came to 23 bases. The CDR3, as DNA: TGTGCCAGCAGCTTAATTAGGAATCAGCCCCAGCATATTGAGCAGTTCTTC. Translated: CASSLIRNQPQHIEQFF.

This clonotype was picked up many times. This chain joins TRBV9 and TRBJ2-2; tentative D call: TRBD1 (6 bases). The germline CDR1 and CDR2 sequences are SGDLS and YYNGEE. Trimming shortened V by 0 bases and J by 3 bases, and 9 bases separated the two germline ends. The length of the CDR3 is 15 residues. The CDR3 reads CASSVVGHYTGELFF. CDR3 sequence (DNA): TGTGCCAGCAGCGTAGTGGGACACTACACCGGGGAGCTGTTTTTT.

The V call is TRBV20-1, the J call TRBJ2-7; D is possibly TRBD1 (5 bases). CDR3 size: 13 residues. V shed 1 base and J shed 2 bases, with 9 bases lying between them. Germline CDR1 and CDR2: DFQATT and SNEGSKA (reference sequence). CDR3 nucleotide sequence: TGCAGTGCTAGAGGGGGCCCGACCTACGAGCAGTACTTC. Translating gives CSARGGPTYEQYF.

In its sample, this clonotype was seen a few times. This rearrangement joins TRBV9 to TRBJ2-1; 9 bases align to TRBD1. Per the germline V gene, CDR1 is SGDLS and CDR2 is YYNGEE. J was trimmed by 7 bases and V by 0 bases; bases with no gene match: 2. The CDR3 runs to 14 residues. CDR3 amino acids: CASSVGTGVNEQFF. CDR3 nucleotide sequence: TGTGCCAGCAGCGTAGGGACAGGGGTTAATGAGCAGTTCTTC.

The chain combines TRBV5-4 with TRBJ2-7; maybe TRBD1 (6 bases). CDR3 size: 14 residues. V was trimmed by 4 bases and J by 0 bases, leaving 11 bases between them. The germline CDR1 and CDR2 sequences are SGHNT and YYREEE (reference sequence). The CDR3 protein is CASSVQGTSYEQYF. For the CDR3, the DNA is TGTGCCAGCAGCGTACAGGGAACCTCCTACGAGCAGTACTTC.

Remarks on this clonotype: This may be a read error: a much more frequent sequence differs by one nucleotide. The rearrangement joins TRBV12-3 or TRBV12-4 to TRBJ1-1; the D is unclear. V dropped 5 bases and J dropped 4 bases, with 11 bases sitting between them. The CDR3 has 13 residues. CDR3 protein: CASSLQVTTEAFF. The CDR3 region has the DNA TGTGCCAGCAGTCTTCAGGTGACCACTGAAGCTTTCTTT.

This clonotype was seen once. The germline gene is not matched at one end of the junction; a read error may be the cause. The V call is TRBV7-9, the J call TRBJ2-7, with 8 bases matching TRBD2. The CDR3 is 12 amino acids. CDR1 SEHNR and CDR2 FQNEAQ come from the germline V gene (reference sequence). CDR3 coding DNA: TGTGCCAGCAGCTGCGGCGGGCGGGGGGACAACTTC. Encoded protein: CASSCGGRGDNF.

The genes are TRBV10-3 and TRBJ2-7; no clear D. This CDR3 has 13 residues. Germline CDR1 ENHRY, CDR2 SYGVKD. Trimming cost V 10 bases and J 5 bases, with 18 bases left between them. CDR3 region: CATKPPTDHEQYF. In nucleotides, the CDR3 is TGTGCCACCAAGCCGCCTACGGACCACGAGCAGTACTTC.

This clonotype was recorded a few times. The chain has TRBV2 and TRBJ1-1; D uncertain. The V gene's germline CDR1 is SNHLY and CDR2 FYNNEI. The CDR3 length is 11 residues. The germline V and J ends were trimmed by 5 bases and 5 bases, with 6 bases remaining between them. DNA of the CDR3: TGTGCCAGCAGTCGGGAGACTGAAGCTTTCTTT. Amino acids: CASSRETEAFF.

The gene calls are TRBV7-9 and TRBJ1-1; perhaps TRBD1 as D (6 bases). The CDR3 runs to 15 residues. The germline gives CDR1 SEHNR, CDR2 FQNEAQ (reference sequence). The V end lost 6 bases, the J end lost 12 bases, and 26 bases lay between the germline ends. CDR3 nucleotide sequence: TGTGCCAGCAGTCTCACAGGGCACATGAACACTGGTACTTTCTTT. Encoded protein: CASSLTGHMNTGTFF. Complete variable domain (other parts from reference TRBV7-9 and TRBJ1-1): DTGVSQNPRHKITKRGQNVTFRCDPISEHNRLYWYRQTLGQGPEFLTYFQNEAQLEKSRLLSDRFSAERPKGSFSTLEIQRTEQGDSAMYLCASSLTGHMNTGTFFGQGTRLTVV.

Note on this clonotype: At one end, the junction sequence differs from germline, possibly due to a read error. The rearrangement links TRBV10-3 to TRBJ2-7, with 7 bases aligning to TRBD1. The CDR3 contains 14 residues. Germline values: CDR1 ENHRY, CDR2 SYGVKD. The CDR3 sequence is CGITLGQPSYEQYF. CDR3 coding DNA: TGTGGCATCACGTTGGGACAGCCTTCCTACGAGCAGTACTTC.

This clonotype occurred once. Without the conserved terminal phenylalanine or tryptophan, this CDR3 likely stems from a read error. The rearrangement uses TRBV9 and TRBJ2-2; 10 bases line up with TRBD1. The CDR3 is 13 residues long. J was trimmed by 14 bases and V by 2 bases; bases with no gene match: 6. Germline V gives CDR1 SGDLS, CDR2 YYNGEE. CDR3 bases: TGTGCCAGCAGCGTCCTCGGGACAGGGGTTCTGTTTCAT. Translated, it gives CASSVLGTGVLFH.

The rearrangement uses TRBV5-1 and TRBJ2-3; TRBD2 is a possible D gene (6 bases). The CDR3 runs 14 residues. Germline V lookup: CDR1 SGHRS, CDR2 YFSETQ. The germline V and J ends were trimmed by 2 bases and 5 bases, with 12 bases remaining between them. The CDR3 loop is CASSLGRAGDTQYF. The CDR3 DNA reads as TGCGCCAGCAGCTTAGGACGAGCGGGAGATACGCAGTATTTT.

A single count supports this clonotype. At one end, the junction sequence differs from germline, possibly due to a read error. This rearrangement joins TRBV5-1 to TRBJ1-1; D gene ambiguous. The CDR3 spans 15 residues. Germline V CDR1 and CDR2: SGHRS, YFSETQ. This chain's CDR3 is CATSLFGSPNTEAFF. DNA of the CDR3: TGCGCCACCAGCTTGTTTGGGAGTCCGAACACTGAAGCTTTCTTT.

The chain couples TRBV5-5 to TRBJ2-5; D is perhaps TRBD2 (6 bases). The V end was cut by 4 bases, the J end by 3 bases, with 10 bases between. The CDR3 extends over 13 amino acids. Germline V gene data show CDR1 as SGHKS and CDR2 as YYEKEE (reference sequence). The CDR3 DNA sequence: TGTGCCAGCAGCAACGGGGAGGAAGAGACCCAGTACTTC. Encoded protein: CASSNGEEETQYF.

A remark on this clonotype: A read error is possible here, since a much larger clone lies one base away. In DNA form, the CDR3 reads TGTGCCAGCAGCCCCGGGGGAAAACTGTTTTTT. Translated, it gives CASSPGGKLFF. The J gene is TRBJ1-4, the V gene TRBV12-3 or TRBV12-4; D possibly corresponds to TRBD1 (5 bases). V was trimmed by 6 bases and J by 10 bases, leaving 9 bases between them. The CDR3 covers 11 residues.

V gene TRBV7-8 combines with J gene TRBJ2-7, with D tentatively TRBD1 (5 bases). The CDR3 runs to 16 residues. The germline V and J ends were trimmed by 5 bases and 8 bases, with 25 bases remaining between them. Germline values: CDR1 SGHVS, CDR2 FQNEAQ. This CDR3 is CASSLRTISSYEQQYF. In nucleotides, the CDR3 is TGTGCCAGCAGCCTTCGGACAATCAGCTCCTACGAGCAGCAGTACTTC.

The genes are TRBV11-2 and TRBJ1-2; D is ambiguous. This CDR3 comprises 14 residues. Germline CDR1 reads SGHAT; CDR2 reads FQNNGV. V lost 6 bases, J lost 3 bases, and 14 bases lay in between. CDR3 nucleotide sequence: TGTGCCAGCAGTCTGTGGCAGTCCGACTATGGCTACACCTTC. Translating it yields CASSLWQSDYGYTF.

Worth noting for this clonotype: The junction differs from germline at one of its ends, possibly a read error. The J gene is TRBJ2-2, the V gene TRBV5-1, with D possibly being TRBD2 (6 bases). The CDR3 consists of 12 residues. In germline, CDR1 is SGHRS, CDR2 YFSETQ. CDR3 in amino acids: CASSLATGGLFF. Here the CDR3 DNA reads TGTGCCAGCAGCTTGGCTACCGGGGGGCTGTTTTTT. The full variable domain, rest sourced from reference TRBV5-1 and TRBJ2-2, is KAGVTQTPRYLIKTRGQQVTLSCSPISGHRSVSWYQQTPGQGLQFLFEYFSETQRNKGNFPGRFSGRQFSNSRSEMNVSTLELGDSALYLCASSLATGGLFFGEGSRLTVL.

As concerns this clonotype: An end of the junction differs from the germline gene, which may be a read error. The J gene is TRBJ2-6, the V gene TRBV9; 7 bases agree with TRBD1. The CDR3 totals 14 residues. CDR1 and CDR2 from the germline V gene are SGDLS and YYNGEE. The CDR3 DNA reads TGTGCCAGCAGCGCCCTGGGACAGACCTACACTGAAGCTTTC. The encoded protein is CASSALGQTYTEAF.

The J gene is TRBJ1-6, the V gene TRBV11-2; 10 bases line up with TRBD1. J gave up 10 bases and V 7 bases, and 19 bases lay outside the gene matches. The CDR3 contains 18 residues. Germline V lookup: CDR1 SGHAT, CDR2 FQNNGV. The CDR3 DNA is TGTGCCAGCACCTATCCCCCAACCGGGACAGGGGAGGGATCACCCCTCCACTTT. It specifies CASTYPPTGTGEGSPLHF.

This clonotype occurred many times. V is TRBV15 and J is TRBJ2-2; 7 positions match TRBD1. V lost 1 base and J lost 5; bases outside the gene matches: 4. Germline V gene lookup returns CDR1 LNHNV and CDR2 YYDKDF (reference sequence). CDR3 length: 15 residues. For the CDR3, the DNA is TGTGCCACCAGCAGAGCCTCGACAGGGACCGGGGAGCTGTTTTTT. It translates to CATSRASTGTGELFF.

At least ten counts were recorded for this clonotype. The chain has TRBV20-1 and TRBJ2-7, with 8 positions matching TRBD1. This CDR3 region has 15 residues. CDR1 and CDR2 from the germline V gene are DFQATT and SNEGSKA (reference sequence). Losses at the gene ends were 1 base for V and 0 bases for J; bases not matched to a gene: 5. This chain's CDR3 is CSARVGTGPSYEQYF. The CDR3 DNA reads TGCAGTGCTAGAGTGGGGACAGGACCCTCCTACGAGCAGTACTTC.

The chain employs TRBV7-3 and TRBJ2-2; 9 nucleotides line up with TRBD2. CDR1 is SGHTA, CDR2 FQGTGA, per germline. There are 15 residues in the CDR3. V trimming: 7 bases; J trimming: 6 bases; junction bases outside the gene matches: 9. This CDR3 reads CASIEGRGGAGELFF. CDR3 DNA sequence: TGTGCCAGCATCGAGGGGCGGGGGGGCGCCGGGGAGCTGTTTTTT.

Concerning this clonotype: The conserved phenylalanine or tryptophan is not found at the CDR3 terminus, so this likely reflects a read error. The rearrangement joins TRBV7-9 to TRBJ1-3; no reliable D call. This CDR3 region has 14 residues. CDR1 is SEHNR, CDR2 FQNEAQ, per germline (reference sequence). With 5 bases removed from V and 2 bases from J, the gap between germline ends came to 10 bases. DNA of the CDR3: TGTGCCAGCAGCCCCCGACCGCCTGGAAACACCATATATGTT. Its translation is CASSPRPPGNTIYV.

The genes are TRBV29-1 and TRBJ2-7; no clear D gene. V was clipped by 6 bases and J by 0 bases, with 9 bases between them. The CDR3 consists of 12 residues. The germline gives CDR1 SQVTM, CDR2 ANQGSEA. CDR3 in amino acids: CSVAQPSYEQYF. Here the CDR3 DNA reads TGCAGCGTCGCACAACCCTCCTACGAGCAGTACTTC.

The chain uses TRBV19 and TRBJ1-5, with D maybe TRBD1 (6 bases). This CDR3 is built from 17 residues. From germline, CDR1 is LNHDA and CDR2 SQIVND (reference sequence). The V and J ends lost 4 bases and 16 bases respectively, with 32 bases between them. The chain's CDR3 is CASSTLTQGSSHLHIHF. The DNA for the CDR3 is TGTGCCAGTAGTACGCTGACACAGGGTAGTTCACACCTCCACATTCATTTT.

With respect to this clonotype: Its ends do not fully match the called genes, so a read error is possible. V gene TRBV7-3 combines with J gene TRBJ1-1; 7 nucleotides line up with TRBD1. Germline CDR1 reads SGHTA; CDR2 reads FQGTGA. The CDR3 is made up of 13 amino acids. The CDR3: CASKVAGGTEAFF. The CDR3 DNA is TGTGCTAGCAAGGTGGCAGGGGGGACTGAAGCTTTCTTT.

This clonotype was seen at least ten times. The rearrangement links TRBV5-7 to TRBJ2-7; TRBD1 matches at 9 bases. TRBV5-7 is filed as an ORF, its function uncertain. The CDR3 spans 16 residues. Trimming cost V 4 bases and J 0 bases; bases outside gene matches: 8. The CDR3 DNA reads as TGTGCCAGCAGCCGCCCCCGGACAGGGGCCTCCTACGAGCAGTACTTC. It yields the protein CASSRPRTGASYEQYF.

The chain carries TRBV7-9 and TRBJ2-5, with TRBD1 matching over 8 bases. V lost 5 bases, J lost 5 bases, and 13 bases stayed unmatched. CDR3 size: 16 residues. Germline CDR1 SEHNR, CDR2 FQNEAQ (reference sequence). The CDR3 coding sequence is TGTGCCAGCAGCGCATCTCAACTGGACAGGGAGGAGACCCAGTACTTC. Amino acids: CASSASQLDREETQYF.